This entry concerns a single T cell receptor (beta chain). The antigen is unknown. V dropped 7 bases and J dropped 3; count of bases not matched to a gene: 12. The CDR3 consists of 16 residues. Germline CDR1 SGHRS, CDR2 YFSETQ. TCRdb redid the calling of the 5' RACE reads with MiXCR, one entry per CDR3 protein. The table records around 50,000 distinct CDR3 sequences, roughly a sixth of them present only once. Study conclusions and caveats: The larger-cohort validation was restricted to a single TCR beta V-J rearrangement rather than whole repertoires. In terms of TCR gene usage, tumor memory CD4+ T cells clustered together with blood and lymph node memory CD4+ cells, as well as with lymph node naive CD4+ cells.

Naive CD4+ T cells were purified with Tregs depleted by CD25. Sequences were obtained from naive CD4+ T cells sorted from blood. Subset described: naive CD4+ T cells, CD4+CD45RA+CD25-. The sequence was collected from a female donor with breast cancer. The chain has TRBV5-1 and TRBJ1-1, with TRBD1 matching over 10 bases. The CDR3 sequence: CASYKGAGQGDTEAFF. CDR3 nucleotide sequence: TGCGCCAGCTACAAAGGAGCAGGACAGGGGGACACTGAAGCTTTCTTT.